This T cell receptor beta chain was recovered during a study of post-analysis software for immune sequencing data. Study background: Progressive-relapsing, secondary progressive and relapsing-remitting multiple sclerosis were among the disease courses included. Study-level points and caveats: Clustering by F measure revealed strong co-clustering among samples prepared together in one batch. Patients showed TRBV5-6, TRBV5-1 and TRBV20-1 among four to six TRBV segments more frequent than in controls. Multiple sclerosis was associated with a significant reduction in normalized Chao1 diversity relative to controls.

TCR beta libraries were prepared from cDNA with unique molecular identifiers. Roughly 450,000 cDNA molecules came from around 1 to 10 million T cells. TCRdb re-derived calls from the PCR reads in MiXCR, one entry per CDR3 protein. The data show fewer than 850,000 distinct CDR3 sequences, roughly 27% seen once. Germline V gene lookup returns CDR1 SGHRS and CDR2 YFSETQ. The CDR3 consists of 14 residues. V was pared by 4 bases and J by 0 bases, with 9 bases between. This clonotype was observed a few times. Its target is unknown. The chain carries TRBV5-1 and TRBJ2-3; no reliable D call. The sample was blood. This receptor was taken from a girl aged 5 to 17 with multiple sclerosis. The CDR3 spells CASSPDTSTDTQYF. In DNA form, the CDR3 reads TGCGCCAGCAGCCCAGATACTAGCACAGATACGCAGTATTTT.